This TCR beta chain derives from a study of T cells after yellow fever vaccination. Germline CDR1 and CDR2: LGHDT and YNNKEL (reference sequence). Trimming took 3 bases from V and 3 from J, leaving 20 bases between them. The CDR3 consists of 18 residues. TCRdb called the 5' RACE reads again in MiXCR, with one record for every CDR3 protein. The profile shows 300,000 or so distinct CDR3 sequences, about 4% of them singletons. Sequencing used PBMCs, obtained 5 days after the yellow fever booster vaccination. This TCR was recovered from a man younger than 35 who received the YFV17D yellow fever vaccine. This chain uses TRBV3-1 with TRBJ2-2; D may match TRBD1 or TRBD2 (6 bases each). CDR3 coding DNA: TGTGCCAGCAGCCACGCCAGGGGACTTGGTTCGCACACCGGGGAGCTGTTTTTT. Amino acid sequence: CASSHARGLGSHTGELFF.